These 21 T cell receptor beta chains share one sample of origin, sequenced in a study of blood T cell repertoires in COVID-19. Sequencing was performed with immunoSEQ multiplex PCR; in TCRdb, only in-frame clones are kept and a portion is missing. The sample has roughly 200,000 clones; about four fifths are singletons. Input material: peripheral blood. Receptors originate from a man aged 60 to 75 with acute or convalescent COVID-19.

The chain links TRBV14 to TRBJ1-1; TRBD1 matches 8 bases. Germline V gives CDR1 SGHDN, CDR2 FVKESK. CDR3 length: 14 residues. The V segment lost 0 bases and the J segment 6 bases; nucleotides outside the gene matches: 3. Here the CDR3 reads CASSQDRGRAEAFF. CDR3 sequence (DNA): TGTGCCAGCAGCCAAGACAGGGGGCGGGCTGAAGCTTTCTTT.

This chain links TRBV5-1 with TRBJ1-6; TRBD1 matches at 8 bases. The CDR3 contains 14 residues. CDR1 is SGHRS, CDR2 YFSETQ, per germline. With 4 bases clipped from V and 11 bases from J, the junction kept 8 bases outside the gene matches. The chain's CDR3 is CASSTGQGSAPLHF. The CDR3 DNA sequence: TGCGCCAGCAGCACCGGACAGGGTTCGGCACCCCTCCACTTT.

The chain uses TRBV19 and TRBJ1-6; 9 bases are a match to TRBD1. V lost 7 bases and J lost 7; bases outside the gene matches: 8. The CDR3 totals 15 residues. Germline V gives CDR1 LNHDA, CDR2 SQIVND (reference sequence). The CDR3 sequence is CASTTSGTGNSPLHF. Written as DNA, the CDR3 is TGTGCCAGTACCACGAGCGGGACAGGGAATTCACCCCTCCACTTT.

This clone was observed a handful of times. V is TRBV5-1 and J is TRBJ2-7, with D possibly matching TRBD2 (6 bases). With 5 bases removed from V and 0 bases from J, the gap between germline ends came to 12 bases. Looked up from germline, CDR1 is SGHRS and CDR2 is YFSETQ. This CDR3 is 14 amino acids long. The chain's CDR3 is CASRRGTDSYEQYF. The CDR3 coding sequence is TGCGCCAGCAGACGCGGGACTGACTCCTACGAGCAGTACTTC.

This clone turned up a few times. The chain is built from TRBV4-2 and TRBJ2-5; TRBD2 might be the D (5 bases). The V end was cut by 0 bases, the J end by 5 bases, with 19 bases between. The germline gives CDR1 LGHNA, CDR2 YNFKEQ. The length of the CDR3 is 17 residues. In DNA form, the CDR3 reads TGTGCCAGCAGCCAAGATCTAGGTAGTGCGGGTGGGGAGACCCAGTACTTC. Residues: CASSQDLGSAGGETQYF.

This chain connects TRBV20-1 to TRBJ1-2; maybe TRBD1 (5 bases). CDR1 is DFQATT and CDR2 is SNEGSKA in the germline V gene (reference sequence). The ends were cut back, 8 bases at V and 6 bases at J, with 13 bases in the middle. The CDR3 consists of 11 residues. The CDR3 loop reads CSNLGGDGYTF. Written as DNA, the CDR3 is TGCAGTAATCTGGGGGGAGATGGCTACACCTTC.

The chain recombines TRBV28 with TRBJ1-2, with 10 bases that match TRBD1. Germline CDR1 MDHEN, CDR2 SYDVKM. V dropped 5 bases and J dropped 0; count of bases not matched to a gene: 9. This CDR3 contains 17 residues. The CDR3, as DNA: TGTGCCAGCAGTGAACCGGGACAGGGGCCTTCTAACTATGGCTACACCTTC. Amino acid sequence: CASSEPGQGPSNYGYTF.

CDR3: CASSQDRSAGYNEQFF. The CDR3 DNA reads TGTGCCAGCAGCCAAGATCGTTCCGCGGGGTACAATGAGCAGTTCTTC. The gene calls are TRBV3-1 (or the pseudogene TRBV3-2) and TRBJ2-1; tentative D call: TRBD2 (6 bases). The germline gives CDR1 LGHDT, CDR2 YNNKEL (reference sequence). V shed 0 bases and J shed 4 bases, with 13 bases lying between them. CDR3 length equals 16 residues.

The rearrangement links TRBV7-2 to TRBJ1-6, with D uncertain. V lost 4 bases, J lost 10 bases, and 11 bases lay in between. The CDR3 spans 13 residues. From germline, CDR1 is SGHTA and CDR2 FQGNSA. The CDR3 bases are TGTGCCAGCAGCTGGAAACAGAGATCACCCCTCCACTTT. This sequence encodes CASSWKQRSPLHF.

The gene calls are TRBV6-1 and TRBJ1-6; TRBD1 might be the D (5 bases). V dropped 1 base and J dropped 5 bases, with 12 bases sitting between them. CDR1 MNHNS and CDR2 SASEGT come from the germline V gene. The CDR3 extends over 16 amino acids. The CDR3 region has the DNA TGTGCCAGCAGTGAAGGAAGGGGATGGGATAATTCACCCCTCCACTTT. This gives the protein CASSEGRGWDNSPLHF.

On this clone itself: The identical CDR3 is also encoded by other nucleotide sequences in the sample. This chain uses TRBV18 with TRBJ1-6; no clear D gene. Per germline, CDR1 KGHSH and CDR2 LQKENI. V shed 3 bases and J shed 7 bases, with 7 bases lying between them. This CDR3 is built from 13 residues. The CDR3 spells CASSPSGNSPLHF. CDR3 in DNA: TGTGCCAGCTCACCTAGCGGGAATTCACCCCTCCACTTT.

V and J are TRBV5-8 and TRBJ1-1; 11 nucleotides line up with TRBD1. Germline lookup yields CDR1 SGHTS and CDR2 YDEGEE. V lost 1 base and J lost 4; bases outside the gene matches: 6. CDR3 size: 16 residues. CDR3 loop: CASSLTGTGGSTEAFF. The CDR3 DNA is TGTGCCAGCAGCTTGACCGGGACAGGGGGTAGCACTGAAGCTTTCTTT.

The gene calls are TRBV29-1 and TRBJ2-2, with 8 bases identical to TRBD1. The germline gives CDR1 SQVTM, CDR2 ANQGSEA. V trimming: 6 bases; J trimming: 5 bases; junction bases outside the gene matches: 5. The CDR3 runs to 13 residues. CDR3 coding DNA: TGCAGCGTCCGACAGGGGAGGACCGGGGAGCTGTTTTTT. It codes for CSVRQGRTGELFF.

This chain joins TRBV2 and TRBJ1-2, with unresolved D. V lost 7 bases and J 8 bases, leaving 8 bases between the germline ends. Germline assignment: CDR1 SNHLY and CDR2 FYNNEI. The CDR3 length is 10 residues. CDR3 region: CASKGEGYTF. In DNA, the CDR3 is TGTGCCAGCAAGGGAGAAGGCTACACCTTC.

J is TRBJ2-7 and V is TRBV12-5, with D possibly being TRBD1 (5 bases). In germline, CDR1 is LGHNT, CDR2 FRNRAP. This CDR3 spans 13 amino acids. V was trimmed by 3 bases and J by 12 bases, leaving 18 bases between them. Here the CDR3 reads CASGFSGSPQGYF. The DNA for the CDR3 is TGTGCTAGTGGTTTTTCCGGGTCCCCCCAGGGGTACTTC.

V and J are TRBV12-3 or TRBV12-4 and TRBJ1-2; weak D call: TRBD1 (6 bases). The V end lost 8 bases, the J end lost 5 bases, and 15 bases lay between the germline ends. This CDR3 is built from 13 residues. CDR3 loop: CASGIQGGYGYTF. In DNA form, the CDR3 reads TGTGCCAGCGGTATACAAGGGGGATATGGCTACACCTTC.

This chain connects TRBV6-5 to TRBJ1-3, with a tentative D call TRBD1 (6 bases). The V and J ends lost 0 bases and 2 bases respectively, with 11 bases between them. CDR1 and CDR2 (germline): MNHEY, SVGAGI. The CDR3 covers 16 residues. CDR3: CASSYSGGHTGNTIYF. CDR3 bases: TGTGCCAGCAGTTACTCAGGGGGTCATACTGGAAACACCATATATTTT.

V is TRBV7-8 and J is TRBJ2-7, with 10 bases aligning to TRBD2. CDR1 and CDR2 from the germline V gene are SGHVS and FQNEAQ. The V segment lost 1 base and the J segment 6 bases; nucleotides outside the gene matches: 9. The CDR3 covers 16 residues. The CDR3 DNA is TGTGCCAGCAGCTTAGTACTAGCGGGATCCTCGGGCGAGCAGTACTTC. It specifies CASSLVLAGSSGEQYF.

A remark on this clone: This sample also contains other DNA sequences that code for the same CDR3. V usage is TRBV5-4 and J usage is TRBJ2-7, with a weak D call TRBD1 (6 bases). CDR1 is SGHNT and CDR2 is YYREEE in the germline V gene (reference sequence). V was pared by 1 base and J by 1 base, with 6 bases between. The length of the CDR3 is 13 residues. The CDR3 sequence is CASSLTGSYEQYF. Written as DNA, the CDR3 is TGTGCCAGCAGCTTGACAGGGTCCTACGAGCAGTACTTC. The entire variable domain, with the rest obtained from reference TRBV5-4 and TRBJ2-7, is as follows: ETGVTQSPTHLIKTRGQQVTLRCSSQSGHNTVSWYQQALGQGPQFIFQYYREEENGRGNFPPRFSGLQFPNYSSELNVNALELDDSALYLCASSLTGSYEQYFGPGTRLTVT.

The chain combines TRBV11-1 with TRBJ2-7; perhaps TRBD1 as D (5 bases). This CDR3 comprises 14 residues. The V gene lost 1 base and the J gene lost 0 bases, with 7 bases spanning the gap. The germline CDR1 and CDR2 sequences are SGHAT and FQDESV (reference sequence). CDR3 amino acids: CASSLGQSSYEQYF. CDR3 bases: TGTGCCAGCAGCTTAGGACAGAGCTCCTACGAGCAGTACTTC.

The chain recombines TRBV4-3 with TRBJ2-3, with a tentative D call TRBD2 (6 bases). Trimming stripped 1 base from V and 3 bases from J, with 8 bases between. This CDR3 is 14 amino acids long. Germline loops: CDR1 LGHNA, CDR2 YSLEER. The CDR3 loop is CASSQGGTTDTQYF. The CDR3 DNA reads as TGCGCCAGCAGCCAAGGAGGGACTACAGATACGCAGTATTTT.